These 9 T cell receptor beta chains were all obtained from the same sample, sequenced in a study of CD8 T cells in Susac syndrome (dated by TCRdb to between 2017 and 2020). To prepare the library, the immunoSEQ multiplex PCR assay was applied. RNA was extracted using the RNeasy kit, and roughly 0.45 to 1 ug of the RNA was reverse transcribed with random hexamers. TCRdb cleaned the public reads at Q25 with fastp, built clones with MiXCR and kept in-frame beta chains. Duplicate CDR3 protein sequences are folded into a single record with the most common DNA and genes. Present in this sample are some 99,000 distinct CDR3 sequences, 96% of which were seen just once. The ten largest make up 0.096% of the sample. Sequenced input: CD4+ T cells from PBMCs. The receptors originated from a human donor in good health.

The V call is TRBV5-4, the J call TRBJ2-7, with a tentative D call TRBD1 (5 bases). Trimming took off 0 bases at V and 2 bases at J, with 9 bases between the two ends. Germline V gene data show CDR1 as SGHNT and CDR2 as YYREEE (reference sequence). The CDR3 is 14 residues long. Here the CDR3 reads CASSLAPGPYEQYF. The CDR3 DNA reads TGTGCCAGCAGCTTGGCCCCAGGGCCCTACGAGCAGTACTTC.

The V call is TRBV11-1, the J call TRBJ2-7, with D perhaps matching TRBD1 or TRBD2 (5 bases each). Germline V lookup: CDR1 SGHAT, CDR2 FQDESV (reference sequence). With 5 bases removed from V and 2 bases from J, the gap between germline ends came to 13 bases. This CDR3 is 14 amino acids long. CDR3 DNA: TGTGCCAGCAGCCAGCCCGGGACGACCTACGAGCAGTACTTC. Its translation is CASSQPGTTYEQYF.

The rearrangement links TRBV20-1 to TRBJ2-5; a possible D gene is TRBD2 (5 bases). The V end lost 1 base, the J end lost 5 bases, and 8 bases lay between the germline ends. Germline loops: CDR1 DFQATT, CDR2 SNEGSKA (reference sequence). The CDR3 spans 12 residues. DNA for the CDR3: TGCAGTGCTAGAGGGAGGAGCGAGACCCAGTACTTC. This sequence encodes CSARGRSETQYF.

This clonotype was counted once. Germline and junction disagree at one end, which may indicate a read error. The chain is built from TRBV20-1 and TRBJ2-7; 12 bases line up with TRBD2. The V gene's germline CDR1 is DFQATT and CDR2 SNEGSKA (reference sequence). This CDR3 comprises 14 residues. CDR3 amino acids: CSASPGTSGYDQYF. CDR3 bases: TGCAGTGCTAGCCCAGGGACTAGCGGGTACGATCAGTACTTC.

The V and J genes are TRBV14 and TRBJ1-1; D unclear. Germline CDR1 is SGHDN and CDR2 is FVKESK. Trimming stripped 0 bases from V and 4 bases from J, with 9 bases between. This CDR3 is built from 14 residues. CDR3 residues: CASSQDNWVTEAFF. The CDR3 DNA reads as TGTGCCAGCAGCCAAGATAATTGGGTCACTGAAGCTTTCTTT. Complete variable domain (other parts from reference TRBV14 and TRBJ1-1): EAGVTQFPSHSVIEKGQTVTLRCDPISGHDNLYWYRRVMGKEIKFLLHFVKESKQDESGMPNNRFLAERTGGTYSTLKVQPAELEDSGVYFCASSQDNWVTEAFFGQGTRLTVV.

This clonotype appeared once. The chain employs TRBV3-1 and TRBJ2-7; D might be TRBD1 (7 bases). The CDR3 totals 14 residues. V was clipped by 3 bases and J by 2 bases, with 11 bases between them. Germline V gene sequence: CDR1 LGHDT, CDR2 YNNKEL (reference sequence). DNA for the CDR3: TGTGCCAGCAGCCATTCAGGGGGGCCCTACGAGCAGTACTTC. Protein: CASSHSGGPYEQYF.

The rearrangement links TRBV5-1 to TRBJ1-4; D not resolved. The V and J ends lost 0 bases and 0 bases respectively, with 9 bases between them. The CDR3 totals 16 residues. Germline CDR1 SGHRS, CDR2 YFSETQ. CDR3 sequence (DNA): TGCGCCAGCAGCTTGGTCCCCACAGCAACTAATGAAAAACTGTTTTTT. It specifies CASSLVPTATNEKLFF.

This clonotype was observed a single time. The chain has TRBV5-1 and TRBJ2-6; possible D gene TRBD1, 6 bases. Trimming took 6 bases from V and 0 from J, leaving 16 bases between them. The CDR3 has 17 residues. CDR1 SGHRS and CDR2 YFSETQ come from the germline V gene. CDR3 DNA: TGCGCCAGCACCAAGGGGGAGTCCCCCTCTGGGGCCAACGTCCTGACTTTC. Its translation is CASTKGESPSGANVLTF.

The J gene is TRBJ2-3, the V gene TRBV3-1; a possible D gene is TRBD2 (6 bases). Trimming left V 4 bases short and J 2 bases short, with 10 bases between. CDR3 length: 14 residues. CDR1 is LGHDT, CDR2 YNNKEL, per germline (reference sequence). The CDR3 loop is CASSRTTYTDTQYF. In nucleotides, the CDR3 is TGTGCCAGCAGCCGGACTACTTACACAGATACGCAGTATTTT.